This TCR beta chain appears in the sequencing data of a study of early T cells in non-severe SARS-CoV-2 infection. A single record per CDR3 protein comes from TCRdb applying MiXCR to the 5' RACE reads. The sample comprises 90,000 to 120,000 distinct CDR3 sequences, roughly 11% of which are singletons, and about 8.1% rests with the top ten. The CDR3 loop spans 13 amino acids. Germline V gene sequence: CDR1 MNHEY, CDR2 SMNVEV (reference sequence). Trimming left V 8 bases short and J 6 bases short, with 16 bases between. The sample taken for sequencing was whole blood. The V call is TRBV27, the J call TRBJ1-1; D may be TRBD1 (5 bases). This receptor was taken from an adult who was a healthcare worker with PCR-confirmed SARS-CoV-2 infection or an uninfected control (not recorded which). The CDR3 region is CASGRLRGAEAFF. The CDR3 nucleotides read TGTGCCAGCGGGAGACTAAGGGGCGCTGAAGCTTTCTTT.